This TCR beta chain was obtained from a study of blood T cells in healthy people across ages. For the second PCR, which ran for roughly 7 to 11 cycles, a sample-barcoded 5' primer and a J-beta primer mix were used. Each of the cDNA molecules was tagged by a template-switch adaptor with 12 random nucleotides. All samples gave at least 3 million CDR3-containing paired-end reads. Via MiXCR, TCRdb re-called the 5' RACE reads, giving one row per CDR3 protein. The sample carries around 710,000 distinct CDR3 sequences, around 46% recorded once. Per germline, CDR1 SGDLS and CDR2 YYNGEE. The CDR3 sequence is 17 residues long.

The sample consisted of blood. This chain joins TRBV9 and TRBJ2-1, with TRBD2 matching 11 bases. TRBJ2-7 explains the end of the DNA better; the J call may be wrong. The clonotype originates from a woman aged 55-75 years in good health. CDR3 protein: CASSETGTSGSYNEQYF. In DNA form, the CDR3 reads TGTGCCAGCAGTGAGACCGGGACTAGCGGTTCCTACAATGAGCAGTACTTC.